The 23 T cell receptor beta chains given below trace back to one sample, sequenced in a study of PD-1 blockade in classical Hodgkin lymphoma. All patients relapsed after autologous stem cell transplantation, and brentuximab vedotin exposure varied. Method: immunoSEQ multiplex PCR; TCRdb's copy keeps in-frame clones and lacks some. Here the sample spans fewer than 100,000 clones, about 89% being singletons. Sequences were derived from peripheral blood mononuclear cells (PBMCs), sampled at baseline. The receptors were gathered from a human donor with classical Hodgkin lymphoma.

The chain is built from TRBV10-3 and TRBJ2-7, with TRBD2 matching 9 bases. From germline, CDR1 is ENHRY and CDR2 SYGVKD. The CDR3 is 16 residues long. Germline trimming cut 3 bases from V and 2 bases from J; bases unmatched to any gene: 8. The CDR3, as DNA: TGTGCCATCAGTGACCCGGAGAGACTAGCGGCCTACGAGCAGTACTTC. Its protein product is CAISDPERLAAYEQYF.

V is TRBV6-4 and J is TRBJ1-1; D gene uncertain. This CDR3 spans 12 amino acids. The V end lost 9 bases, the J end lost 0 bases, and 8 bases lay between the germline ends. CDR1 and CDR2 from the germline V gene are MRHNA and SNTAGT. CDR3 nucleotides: TGTGCCAGATACGGGGTGAACACTGAAGCTTTCTTT. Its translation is CARYGVNTEAFF.

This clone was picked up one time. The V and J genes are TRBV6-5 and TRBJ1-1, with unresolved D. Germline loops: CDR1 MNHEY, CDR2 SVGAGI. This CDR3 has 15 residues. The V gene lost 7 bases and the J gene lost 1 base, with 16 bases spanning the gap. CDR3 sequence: CASTVGSMENTEAFF. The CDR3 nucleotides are TGTGCCAGCACCGTGGGGTCGATGGAGAACACTGAAGCTTTCTTT.

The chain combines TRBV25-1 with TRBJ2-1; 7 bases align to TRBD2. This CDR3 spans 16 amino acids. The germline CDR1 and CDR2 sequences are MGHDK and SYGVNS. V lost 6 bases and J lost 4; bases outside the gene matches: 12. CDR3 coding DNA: TGTGCCAGCAGCCCTGCTTGGTCTAGCGGATACAATGAGCAGTTCTTC. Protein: CASSPAWSSGYNEQFF. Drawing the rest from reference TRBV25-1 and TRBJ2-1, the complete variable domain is EADIYQTPRYLVIGTGKKITLECSQTMGHDKMYWYQQDPGMELHLIHYSYGVNSTEKGDLSSESTVSRIRTEHFPLTLESARPSHTSQYLCASSPAWSSGYNEQFFGPGTRLTVL.

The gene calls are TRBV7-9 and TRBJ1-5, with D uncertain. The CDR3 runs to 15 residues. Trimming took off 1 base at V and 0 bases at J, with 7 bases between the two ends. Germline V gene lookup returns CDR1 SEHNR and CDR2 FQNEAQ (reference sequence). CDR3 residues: CASSLGGYSNQPQHF. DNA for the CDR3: TGTGCCAGCAGCTTAGGGGGATATAGCAATCAGCCCCAGCATTTT.

The CDR3 loop reads CASSLGQGRTYGYTF. CDR3 coding DNA: TGTGCCAGCAGCTTGGGTCAGGGCCGGACTTATGGCTACACCTTC. The V call is TRBV5-6, the J call TRBJ1-2, with a tentative D call TRBD1 (5 bases). The CDR3 covers 15 residues. Trimming shortened V by 0 bases and J by 5 bases, and 14 bases separated the two germline ends. The germline CDR1 and CDR2 sequences are SGHDT and YYEEEE.

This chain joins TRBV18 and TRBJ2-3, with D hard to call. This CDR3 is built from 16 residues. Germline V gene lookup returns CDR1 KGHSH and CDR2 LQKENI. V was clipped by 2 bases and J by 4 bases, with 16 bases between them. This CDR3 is CASSPNAGFRPDTQYF. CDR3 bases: TGTGCCAGCTCACCAAATGCAGGATTCAGGCCAGATACGCAGTATTTT.

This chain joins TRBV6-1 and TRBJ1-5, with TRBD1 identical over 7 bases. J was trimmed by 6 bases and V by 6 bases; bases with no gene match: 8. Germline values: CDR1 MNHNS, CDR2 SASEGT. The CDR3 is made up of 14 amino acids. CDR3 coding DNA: TGTGCCAGCAGCGGAACAGGGGAAAGTCAGCCCCAGCATTTT. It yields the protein CASSGTGESQPQHF.

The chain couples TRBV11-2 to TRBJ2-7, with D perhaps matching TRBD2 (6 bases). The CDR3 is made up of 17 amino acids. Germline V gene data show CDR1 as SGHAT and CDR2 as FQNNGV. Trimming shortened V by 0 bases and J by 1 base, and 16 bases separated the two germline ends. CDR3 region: CASSLDSGPGTSYEQYF. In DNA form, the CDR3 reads TGTGCCAGCAGCTTAGATAGCGGTCCAGGCACGTCCTACGAGCAGTACTTC.

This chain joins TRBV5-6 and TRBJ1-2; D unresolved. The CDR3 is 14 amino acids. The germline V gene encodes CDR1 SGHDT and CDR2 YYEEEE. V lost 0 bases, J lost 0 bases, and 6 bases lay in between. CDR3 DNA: TGTGCCAGCAGCTTGGGTGGGGCTAACTATGGCTACACCTTC. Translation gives CASSLGGANYGYTF.

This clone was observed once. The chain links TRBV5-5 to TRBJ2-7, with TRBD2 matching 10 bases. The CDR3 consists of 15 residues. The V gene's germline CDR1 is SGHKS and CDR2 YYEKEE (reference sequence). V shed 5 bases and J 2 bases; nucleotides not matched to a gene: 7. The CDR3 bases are TGTGCCAGCAGTTTAGGGACTAGCGTACCCTACGAGCAGTACTTC. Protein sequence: CASSLGTSVPYEQYF.

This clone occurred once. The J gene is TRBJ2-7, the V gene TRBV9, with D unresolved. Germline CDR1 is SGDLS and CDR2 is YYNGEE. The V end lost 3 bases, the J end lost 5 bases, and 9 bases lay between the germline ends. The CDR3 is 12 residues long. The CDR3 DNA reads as TGTGCCAGCAGCGCGAGATTCGACGAGCAGTACTTC. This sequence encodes CASSARFDEQYF.

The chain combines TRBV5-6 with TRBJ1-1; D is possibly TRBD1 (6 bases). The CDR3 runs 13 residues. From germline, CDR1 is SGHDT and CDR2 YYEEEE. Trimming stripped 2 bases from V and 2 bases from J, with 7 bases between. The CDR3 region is CASSFGGNTEAFF. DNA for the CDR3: TGTGCCAGCAGCTTCGGGGGCAACACTGAAGCTTTCTTT.

CDR3: CASAIGGVDTQYF. The CDR3 region has the DNA TGTGCCAGCGCTATCGGGGGCGTTGATACGCAGTATTTT. The J gene is TRBJ2-3, the V gene TRBV27; D tentatively reads TRBD1 or TRBD2 (6 bases each). This CDR3 comprises 13 residues. Germline-derived CDR1 and CDR2 are MNHEY and SMNVEV (reference sequence). With 8 bases removed from V and 6 bases from J, the gap between germline ends came to 15 bases.

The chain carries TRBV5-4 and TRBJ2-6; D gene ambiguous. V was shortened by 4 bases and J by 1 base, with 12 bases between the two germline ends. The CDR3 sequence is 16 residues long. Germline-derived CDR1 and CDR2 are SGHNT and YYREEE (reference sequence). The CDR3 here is CASSPGWGSGANVLTF. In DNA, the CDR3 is TGTGCCAGCAGCCCGGGCTGGGGATCTGGGGCCAACGTCCTGACTTTC.

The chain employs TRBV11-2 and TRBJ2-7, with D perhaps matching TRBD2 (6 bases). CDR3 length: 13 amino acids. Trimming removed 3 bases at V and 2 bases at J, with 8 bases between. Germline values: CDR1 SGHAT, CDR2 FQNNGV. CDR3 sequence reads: CASSFAGPYEQYF. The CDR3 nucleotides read TGTGCCAGCAGCTTCGCGGGACCCTACGAGCAGTACTTC.

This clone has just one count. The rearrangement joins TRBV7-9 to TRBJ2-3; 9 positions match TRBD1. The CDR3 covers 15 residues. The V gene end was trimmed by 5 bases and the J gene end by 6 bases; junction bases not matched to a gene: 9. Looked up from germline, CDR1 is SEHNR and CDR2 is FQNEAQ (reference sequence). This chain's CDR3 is CASSPTGGAGDTQYF. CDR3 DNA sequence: TGTGCCAGCAGCCCCACAGGGGGCGCGGGGGATACGCAGTATTTT. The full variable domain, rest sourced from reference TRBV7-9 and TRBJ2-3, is DTGVSQNPRHKITKRGQNVTFRCDPISEHNRLYWYRQTLGQGPEFLTYFQNEAQLEKSRLLSDRFSAERPKGSFSTLEIQRTEQGDSAMYLCASSPTGGAGDTQYFGPGTRLTVL.

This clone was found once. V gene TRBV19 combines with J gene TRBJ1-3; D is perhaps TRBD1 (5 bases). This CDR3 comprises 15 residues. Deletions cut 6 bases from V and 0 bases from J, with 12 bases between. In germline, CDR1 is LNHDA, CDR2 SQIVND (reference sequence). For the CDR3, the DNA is TGTGCCAGTAGAGCGGGACGGAACTCTGGAAACACCATATATTTT. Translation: CASRAGRNSGNTIYF.

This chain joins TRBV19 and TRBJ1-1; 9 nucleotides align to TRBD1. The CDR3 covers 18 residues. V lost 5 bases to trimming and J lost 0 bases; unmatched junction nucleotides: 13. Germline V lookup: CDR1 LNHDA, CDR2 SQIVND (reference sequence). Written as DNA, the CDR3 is TGTGCCAGTAGTTTCCCCTCGGACAGGGGCCTATTGAACACTGAAGCTTTCTTT. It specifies CASSFPSDRGLLNTEAFF.

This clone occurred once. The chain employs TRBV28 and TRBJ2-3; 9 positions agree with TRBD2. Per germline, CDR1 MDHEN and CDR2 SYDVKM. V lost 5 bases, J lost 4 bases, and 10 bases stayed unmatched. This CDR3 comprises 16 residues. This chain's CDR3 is CASSPRSGSRADTQYF. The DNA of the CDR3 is TGTGCCAGCAGTCCCCGTAGCGGGAGCAGGGCAGATACGCAGTATTTT.

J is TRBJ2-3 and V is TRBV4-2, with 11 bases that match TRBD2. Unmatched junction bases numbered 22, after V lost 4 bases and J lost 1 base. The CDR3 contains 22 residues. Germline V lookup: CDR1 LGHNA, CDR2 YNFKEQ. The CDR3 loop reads CASSPSGFQVPLAGVGTDTQYF. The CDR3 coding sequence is TGTGCCAGCAGCCCCTCCGGATTTCAAGTTCCACTAGCGGGGGTGGGCACAGATACGCAGTATTTT.

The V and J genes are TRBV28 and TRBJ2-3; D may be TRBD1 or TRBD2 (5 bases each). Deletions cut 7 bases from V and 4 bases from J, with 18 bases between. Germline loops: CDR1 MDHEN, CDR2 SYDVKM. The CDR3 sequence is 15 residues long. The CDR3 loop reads CASTRSGARADTQYF. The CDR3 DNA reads TGTGCCAGCACTCGCTCCGGGGCCAGGGCAGATACGCAGTATTTT.

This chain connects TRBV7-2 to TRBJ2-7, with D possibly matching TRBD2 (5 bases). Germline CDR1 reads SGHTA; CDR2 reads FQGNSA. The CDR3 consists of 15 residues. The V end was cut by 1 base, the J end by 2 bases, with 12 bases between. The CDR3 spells CASSLGPGSPYEQYF. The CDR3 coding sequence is TGTGCCAGCAGCTTAGGCCCGGGATCACCCTACGAGCAGTACTTC. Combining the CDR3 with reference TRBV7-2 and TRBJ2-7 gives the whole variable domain GAGVSQSPSNKVTEKGKDVELRCDPISGHTALYWYRQSLGQGLEFLIYFQGNSAPDKSGLPSDRFSAERTGGSVSTLTIQRTQQEDSAVYLCASSLGPGSPYEQYFGPGTRLTVT.